The 22 T cell receptor beta chains given below trace back to one sample, sequenced in a study of shared clonotypes between healthy human individuals (TCRdb year 2020). Receptor amplification or capture employed the immunoSEQ multiplex PCR assay. Sourced from immuneACCESS, this table was stored by TCRdb with only in-frame sequences that have V and J called. A share of the clones is absent; for the studies checked, an unresolved V gene accounts for under half, and the remainder has no known explanation. The sample yields around 940,000 clones; over 60% were counted once. About 1.5% of the sample belongs to the ten largest clones. Sequencing was carried out using memory CD4+ T cells sorted from blood. The cell subset or site tag for this specimen amounts to: CD45RA-negative fraction. The receptors stem from a man between 18 and 29 years old in good health.

The genes are TRBV29-1 and TRBJ1-4, with D uncertain. The germline V gene has CDR1 SQVTM and CDR2 ANQGSEA. CDR3 size: 15 residues. Trimming pared 3 bases from V and 5 bases from J, leaving 16 bases between. The CDR3 DNA sequence: TGCAGCGTTGAGAATGTGGCAGGCGGAAATGAAAAACTGTTTTTT. Protein product: CSVENVAGGNEKLFF.

This rearrangement joins TRBV28 to TRBJ2-7, with D perhaps TRBD2 (5 bases). Germline V gene lookup returns CDR1 MDHEN and CDR2 SYDVKM. This CDR3 has 14 residues. V was clipped by 6 bases and J by 2 bases, with 14 bases between them. This CDR3 reads CASSSGMLPYEQYF. Written as DNA, the CDR3 is TGTGCCAGCAGCTCGGGAATGCTTCCCTACGAGCAGTACTTC.

The J gene is TRBJ2-3, the V gene TRBV18, with D perhaps matching TRBD2 (5 bases). V was trimmed by 6 bases and J by 13 bases, leaving 20 bases between them. Germline V gene data show CDR1 as KGHSH and CDR2 as LQKENI. The CDR3 length is 13 residues. The CDR3 region has the DNA TGTGCCAGCTCCCTTTCAGCGGACTCATGGGAGTATTTT. This encodes CASSLSADSWEYF.

This clone was recorded at least ten times. The chain couples TRBV7-2 to TRBJ2-7; D uncertain. V was trimmed by 2 bases and J by 2 bases, leaving 10 bases between them. The CDR3 sequence is 14 residues long. The germline CDR1 and CDR2 sequences are SGHTA and FQGNSA. CDR3 residues: CASSLTVRTYEQYF. CDR3 in DNA: TGTGCCAGCAGCTTAACGGTCAGAACCTACGAGCAGTACTTC.

The V gene is TRBV11-1, the J gene TRBJ1-4, with a possible D match to TRBD1 (6 bases). From germline, CDR1 is SGHAT and CDR2 FQDESV (reference sequence). The CDR3 totals 13 residues. Trimming took off 5 bases at V and 8 bases at J, with 12 bases between the two ends. The CDR3 is CASSGGDREKLFF. The CDR3 nucleotides read TGTGCCAGCAGCGGAGGAGACAGGGAAAAACTGTTTTTT.

The chain's CDR3 is CASIRTVGSEQYF. Here the CDR3 DNA reads TGTGCCAGCATCCGGACAGTTGGTAGCGAGCAGTACTTC. This sequence joins TRBV6-1 and TRBJ2-7; perhaps TRBD1 as D (6 bases). V lost 7 bases to trimming and J lost 6 bases, with 16 bases between them. The CDR3 is made up of 13 amino acids. The germline V gene has CDR1 MNHNS and CDR2 SASEGT.

As to this clone: This specimen includes other DNA sequences encoding the same CDR3. The chain recombines TRBV5-1 with TRBJ2-7, with D unresolved. The V end lost 0 bases, the J end lost 1 base, and 8 bases lay between the germline ends. Per the germline V gene, CDR1 is SGHRS and CDR2 is YFSETQ. The CDR3 covers 14 residues. CDR3 sequence: CASSLGTASYEQYF. CDR3 sequence (DNA): TGCGCCAGCAGCTTGGGTACAGCTTCCTACGAGCAGTACTTC.

The chain employs TRBV7-9 and TRBJ2-7; perhaps TRBD2 as D (5 bases). V lost 3 bases and J 2 bases, leaving 11 bases between the germline ends. CDR1 and CDR2 from the germline V gene are SEHNR and FQNEAQ (reference sequence). This CDR3 is 14 amino acids long. For the CDR3, the DNA is TGTGCCAGCAGCTTCGCGGGTGGCACCTACGAGCAGTACTTC. Translating gives CASSFAGGTYEQYF.

The chain couples TRBV5-4 to TRBJ2-5; tentative D call: TRBD1 (5 bases). The CDR3 extends over 15 amino acids. Trimming took off 0 bases at V and 2 bases at J, with 11 bases between the two ends. Per germline, CDR1 SGHNT and CDR2 YYREEE (reference sequence). DNA for the CDR3: TGTGCCAGCAGCTTGGATACAAAGGGGCAAGAGACCCAGTACTTC. Translation: CASSLDTKGQETQYF.

The chain links TRBV10-1 to TRBJ2-4; weak D call: TRBD1 (5 bases). The CDR3 sequence is 15 residues long. Deletions cut 5 bases from V and 1 base from J, with 12 bases between. Germline V gives CDR1 WNHNN, CDR2 SYGVQD (reference sequence). In nucleotides, the CDR3 is TGCGCCAGCAGTCCAGGGCTGGGGGCCAAAAACATTCAGTACTTC. It encodes CASSPGLGAKNIQYF.

V gene TRBV7-9 combines with J gene TRBJ2-5, with D perhaps matching TRBD1 (6 bases). Per germline, CDR1 SEHNR and CDR2 FQNEAQ (reference sequence). Trimming pared 5 bases from V and 0 bases from J, leaving 7 bases between. This CDR3 comprises 13 residues. The CDR3 DNA follows: TGTGCCAGCAGCACAGGGAACCAAGAGACCCAGTACTTC. This encodes CASSTGNQETQYF. The full variable domain, in which reference TRBV7-9 and TRBJ2-5 provide the parts outside the CDR3, is DTGVSQNPRHKITKRGQNVTFRCDPISEHNRLYWYRQTLGQGPEFLTYFQNEAQLEKSRLLSDRFSAERPKGSFSTLEIQRTEQGDSAMYLCASSTGNQETQYFGPGTRLLVL.

This clone has only a few counts. The CDR3 nucleotides read TGTGCCAGCAGCTTAGCGAGCGGATCGAACACCGGGGAGCTGTTTTTT. Protein product: CASSLASGSNTGELFF. The rearrangement joins TRBV7-6 to TRBJ2-2; D is perhaps TRBD2 (5 bases). Trimming took 0 bases from V and 0 from J, leaving 8 bases between them. The germline V gene encodes CDR1 SGHVS and CDR2 FNYEAQ. CDR3 length equals 16 residues.

V gene TRBV30 combines with J gene TRBJ1-6; D unclear. The CDR3 consists of 13 residues. The germline V gene encodes CDR1 GTSNPN and CDR2 SVGIG (reference sequence). Deletions cut 4 bases from V and 6 bases from J, with 10 bases between. The CDR3 nucleotides read TGTGCCTGGAAAACAGACTTTAATTCACCCCTCCACTTT. This translates into CAWKTDFNSPLHF.

This chain links TRBV19 with TRBJ1-5; 7 positions agree with TRBD1. The CDR3 is made up of 16 amino acids. After removal of 4 bases from V and 4 bases from J, the junction contained 10 bases not matched to a gene. CDR1 is LNHDA, CDR2 SQIVND, per germline (reference sequence). CDR3 amino acids: CASSTRQGEGNQPQHF. The CDR3 region has the DNA TGTGCCAGTAGTACCCGACAGGGAGAAGGAAATCAGCCCCAGCATTTT. Full variable domain (missing parts from reference TRBV19 and TRBJ1-5): DGGITQSPKYLFRKEGQNVTLSCEQNLNHDAMYWYRQDPGQGLRLIYYSQIVNDFQKGDIAEGYSVSREKKESFPLTVTSAQKNPTAFYLCASSTRQGEGNQPQHFGDGTRLSIL.

The chain couples TRBV29-1 to TRBJ1-1; D uncertain. The germline V gene encodes CDR1 SQVTM and CDR2 ANQGSEA. The CDR3 has 13 amino acids. V was pared by 6 bases and J by 4 bases, with 15 bases between. As DNA, the CDR3 is TGCAGCGTCTCCCGGGTGGGTGGCACTGAAGCTTTCTTT. Protein sequence: CSVSRVGGTEAFF.

V usage is TRBV6-6 and J usage is TRBJ1-6; unclear D gene. Deletions cut 2 bases from V and 4 bases from J, with 12 bases between. The CDR3 contains 16 residues. Germline V gives CDR1 MNHNY, CDR2 SVGAGI (reference sequence). CDR3 bases: TGTGCCAGCAGTTACCTCGGCGGGGATTATAATTCACCCCTCCACTTT. Translation gives CASSYLGGDYNSPLHF.

V gene TRBV7-2 combines with J gene TRBJ2-5; 12 nucleotides match TRBD2. J lost 2 bases, V lost 4 bases, and 11 bases had no gene match. The V gene's germline CDR1 is SGHTA and CDR2 FQGNSA. This CDR3 is 18 amino acids long. CDR3 protein: CASSSLPLAGGLQETQYF. Written as DNA, the CDR3 is TGTGCCAGCAGCTCCCTTCCACTAGCGGGAGGATTACAAGAGACCCAGTACTTC. The complete variable domain, with remaining parts taken from reference TRBV7-2 and TRBJ2-5, reads GAGVSQSPSNKVTEKGKDVELRCDPISGHTALYWYRQSLGQGLEFLIYFQGNSAPDKSGLPSDRFSAERTGGSVSTLTIQRTQQEDSAVYLCASSSLPLAGGLQETQYFGPGTRLLVL.

About this clone itself: Within the sample, other DNA sequences also encode this same CDR3. The genes are TRBV18 and TRBJ2-6; D is perhaps TRBD2 (6 bases). With 0 bases removed from V and 2 bases from J, the gap between germline ends came to 8 bases. The germline gives CDR1 KGHSH, CDR2 LQKENI. This CDR3 spans 16 amino acids. CDR3 sequence reads: CASSPPGGAGANVLTF. In DNA form, the CDR3 reads TGTGCCAGCTCACCACCGGGAGGCGCTGGGGCCAACGTCCTGACTTTC.

This clone was counted between two and nine times. The chain recombines TRBV7-2 with TRBJ1-6, with 7 bases matching TRBD1. The germline V gene has CDR1 SGHTA and CDR2 FQGNSA. The CDR3 runs 16 residues. V lost 2 bases and J lost 7; bases outside the gene matches: 8. CDR3 sequence (DNA): TGTGCCAGCAGCTTACAGGGGGTAGGACCGAATTCACCCCTCCACTTT. Its protein is CASSLQGVGPNSPLHF.

The rearrangement uses TRBV30 and TRBJ2-2, with 10 bases identical to TRBD1. J gave up 8 bases and V 2 bases, and 11 bases lay outside the gene matches. In germline, CDR1 is GTSNPN, CDR2 SVGIG (reference sequence). This CDR3 has 16 residues. CDR3 region: CAWSLGTGVWSGELFF. CDR3 DNA sequence: TGTGCCTGGAGTCTAGGGACAGGGGTCTGGTCGGGGGAGCTGTTTTTT.

J is TRBJ2-2 and V is TRBV28, with 9 bases lining up with TRBD2. CDR1 and CDR2 (germline): MDHEN, SYDVKM. The CDR3 length is 15 residues. Losses at the gene ends were 4 bases for V and 4 bases for J; bases not matched to a gene: 4. As DNA, the CDR3 is TGTGCCAGCAGTTATAGCGGGAGTTCCACCGGGGAGCTGTTTTTT. As protein: CASSYSGSSTGELFF.

This clone was counted once. The chain recombines TRBV9 with TRBJ2-1; D may be TRBD2 (5 bases). CDR1 SGDLS and CDR2 YYNGEE come from the germline V gene. With 0 bases removed from V and 9 bases from J, the gap between germline ends came to 13 bases. The CDR3 sequence is 14 residues long. CDR3 in amino acids: CASSVATSSGEQFF. CDR3 nucleotides: TGTGCCAGCAGCGTAGCTACTAGTTCGGGTGAGCAGTTCTTC.